This T cell receptor beta chain appears in the sequencing data of a study of blood T cell repertoires in COVID-19. Study at large: Samples came from the United States, Italy and Spain, spanning acute and convalescent COVID-19.

Sequencing was performed with immunoSEQ multiplex PCR; in TCRdb, only in-frame clones are kept and a portion is missing. Seen here are about 86,000 clones, approximately 90% observed once, and the top ten hold around 1.2%. The CDR3 is made up of 16 amino acids. Germline CDR1 SQVTM, CDR2 ANQGSEA. The trim removed 6 bases at V and 3 bases at J, leaving 13 bases unmatched. This sequence joins TRBV29-1 and TRBJ2-7; 11 bases line up with TRBD1. Source material: PBMCs or T cells enriched from blood (not recorded which). The sequence derives from a woman aged 45-60 years with acute COVID-19. In DNA form, the CDR3 reads TGCAGCGTCCTGGACAGGGGGCAGGAACCCGACTACGAGCAGTACTTC. Translation: CSVLDRGQEPDYEQYF.